The 2 T cell receptor beta chains presented below share a single source sample, sequenced in a study of cytomegalovirus exposure and HLA in healthy donors. The PCR made use of 60 Vbeta and 13 Jbeta primers. Sequencing used immunoSEQ multiplex PCR; TCRdb keeps in-frame clones, though not all of them. The profile shows tens of thousands of clones, about four fifths of them singletons. The specimen sequenced was PBMCs. The receptors were sampled from a man in his fifties in good health and CMV-seropositive.

The J gene is TRBJ2-7, the V gene TRBV21-1; the table's D call, TRBD1, was not checked against the DNA. TRBV21-1 is designated a pseudogene. This CDR3 comprises 17 residues. For the CDR3, the DNA is TGTGCCAGCAGCAAATCCTCTACAGGGCATTTAGCCTACGAGCAGTACTTC. Encoded protein: CASSKSSTGHLAYEQYF.

This clone came up a few times. V usage is TRBV5-4 and J usage is TRBJ2-3; TRBD1 is a possible D gene (6 bases). Trimming left V 4 bases short and J 4 bases short, with 19 bases between. The V gene's germline CDR1 is SGHNT and CDR2 YYREEE (reference sequence). The CDR3 spans 16 residues. The CDR3 coding sequence is TGTGCCAGCAGCCCTCCCCGACAGGCGCGCGCAGATACGCAGTATTTT. This sequence encodes CASSPPRQARADTQYF.